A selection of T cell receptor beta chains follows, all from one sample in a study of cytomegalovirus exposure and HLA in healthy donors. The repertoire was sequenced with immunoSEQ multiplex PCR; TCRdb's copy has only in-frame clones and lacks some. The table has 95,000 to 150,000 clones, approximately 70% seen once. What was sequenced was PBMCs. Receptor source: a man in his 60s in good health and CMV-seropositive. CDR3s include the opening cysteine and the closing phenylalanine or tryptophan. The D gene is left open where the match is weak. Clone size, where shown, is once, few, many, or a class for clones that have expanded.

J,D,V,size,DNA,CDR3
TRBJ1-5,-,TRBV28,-,TGTGCCAGCAGTCCCCTTAGTTGGTTACAGCCCCAGCATTTT,CASSPLSWLQPQHF
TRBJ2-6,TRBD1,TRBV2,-,TGTGCCAGTAGAGTGGGGACAGGGATAACTGGGGCCAACGTCCTGACTTTC,CASRVGTGITGANVLTF
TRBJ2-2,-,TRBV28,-,TGTGCCAGCAGTCTCGAGGCCGGGGAGCTGTTTTTT,CASSLEAGELFF
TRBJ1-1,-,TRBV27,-,TGTGCCAGCAGTCCTAGAAGAAACACTGAAGCTTTCTTT,CASSPRRNTEAFF
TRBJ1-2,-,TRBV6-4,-,TGTGCCAGCAGTGAATGGGGCAACTATGGCTACACCTTC,CASSEWGNYGYTF
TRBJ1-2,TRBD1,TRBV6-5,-,TGTGCCAGCAGTTCTCCGGGACAGGGGGCGGGGGGCTACACCTTC,CASSSPGQGAGGYTF
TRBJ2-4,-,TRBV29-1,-,TGCAGCGTTGTTGTAGGAGCGGACATTCAGTACTTC,CSVVVGADIQYF
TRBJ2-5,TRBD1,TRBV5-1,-,TGCGCCAGCAGCTACAGGACAGGGCAAGAGACCCAGTACTTC,CASSYRTGQETQYF
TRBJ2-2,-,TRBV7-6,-,TGTGCCAGCAGCTTGGGGCCCGGGGAGCTGTTTTTT,CASSLGPGELFF
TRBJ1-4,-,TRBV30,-,TGTGCCTGGACCGAGGGTGAAAAACTGTTTTTT,CAWTEGEKLFF
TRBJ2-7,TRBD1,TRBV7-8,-,TGTGCCAGCAGCTTGGGACAGAGCTCCTACGAGCAGTACTTC,CASSLGQSSYEQYF
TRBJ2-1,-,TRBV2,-,TGTGCCACCTGGGGGGGGGCCTCCTACAATGAGCAGTTCTTC,CATWGGASYNEQFF
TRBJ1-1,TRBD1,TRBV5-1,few,TGCGCCAGCAGTCCGGGACAGGGTTCCCGGTACACTGAAGCTTTCTTT,CASSPGQGSRYTEAFF
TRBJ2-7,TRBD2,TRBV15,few,TGTGCCACCAGCAGAGAGGGGGGAGGGTACGAGCAGTACTTC,CATSREGGGYEQYF
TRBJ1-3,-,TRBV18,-,TGTGCCAGCTCACTCACCCGACCGAGCGCTGGAAACACCATATATTTT,CASSLTRPSAGNTIYF
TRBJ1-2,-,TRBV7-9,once,TGTGCCAGCAGCTTAATGGCAGGGGATGGCTACACCTTC,CASSLMAGDGYTF
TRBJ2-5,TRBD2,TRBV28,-,TGTGCCAGCAGTTTGTCCGGCGGGGGGGTCCAAGAGACCCAGTACTTC,CASSLSGGGVQETQYF
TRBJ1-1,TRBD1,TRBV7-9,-,TGTGCCAGCAGCGGCACGACGACAGGGGAAGCTTTCTTT,CASSGTTTGEAFF
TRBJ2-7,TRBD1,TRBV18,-,TGTGCCAGCTCACCGTCGGGCGGGACAGGGATTTACGAGCAGTACTTC,CASSPSGGTGIYEQYF
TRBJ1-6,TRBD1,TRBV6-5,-,TGTGCCAGCAGTCCCTTAACAGGGGTAATTTCACCCCTCCACTTT,CASSPLTGVISPLHF
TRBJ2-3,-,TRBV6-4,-,TGTGCCAGCAGTGACTCGGCCCGTGCTAGCACAGATACGCAGTATTTT,CASSDSARASTDTQYF
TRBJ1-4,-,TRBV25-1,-,TGTGCCAGCAGTGGTCACAGGGTCACTAATGAAAAACTGTTTTTT,CASSGHRVTNEKLFF
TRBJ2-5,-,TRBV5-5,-,TGTGCCAGCGCCTCGCAGGGGCTCCCTGTCGAGACCCAGTACTTC,CASASQGLPVETQYF
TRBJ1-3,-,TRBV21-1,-,TGTGCCAGCAGCAAACCCCGACGACAGAGCTCTGGAAACACCATATATTTT,CASSKPRRQSSGNTIYF
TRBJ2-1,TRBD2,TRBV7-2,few,TGTGCCAGCAGTTTGAGCGGGGGCTCCTACAATGAGCAGTTCTTC,CASSLSGGSYNEQFF
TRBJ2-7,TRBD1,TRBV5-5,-,TGTGCCAGCAGCTTTCCACGACAGGGGATCTACGAGCAGTACTTC,CASSFPRQGIYEQYF
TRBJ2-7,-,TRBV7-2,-,TGTGCCAGCAGCCCCGTTGGGGGAGGCTACGAGCAGTACTTC,CASSPVGGGYEQYF
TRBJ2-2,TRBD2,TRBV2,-,TGTGCCAGCAACCCGGGACTAGCGGGGGGGGGTACCGGGGAGCTGTTTTTT,CASNPGLAGGGTGELFF
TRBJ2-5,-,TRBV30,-,TGTGCCTGGAGTCAGACAGCTCAAGAGACCCAGTACTTC,CAWSQTAQETQYF
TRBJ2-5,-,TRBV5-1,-,TGCGCCAGCAGCCCCGAAGAAGCGGTTCTCCAAGAGACCCAGTACTTC,CASSPEEAVLQETQYF
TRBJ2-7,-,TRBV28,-,TGTGCCAGCAGGGGGGGGTGGAGGGGGACATTTTACGAGCAGTACTTC,CASRGGWRGTFYEQYF
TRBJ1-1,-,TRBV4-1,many,TGCGCCAGCAGCCACGCCCGACCGACAAGGATGAACACTGAAGCTTTCTTT,CASSHARPTRMNTEAFF
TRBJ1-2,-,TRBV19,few,TGTGCCAGTAGTATTGTCACTACTAACTATGGCTACACCTTC,CASSIVTTNYGYTF
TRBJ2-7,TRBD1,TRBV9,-,TGTGCCAGCAGCGTGGGACAGAACTACGAGCAGTACTTC,CASSVGQNYEQYF
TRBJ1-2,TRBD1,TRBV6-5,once,TGTGCCAGCAGTTACGGAGGGGGCGGCTACACCTTC,CASSYGGGGYTF
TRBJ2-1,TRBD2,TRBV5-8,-,TGTGCCAGCAGCCTGGGACTAGCGGGGGGTCATGAGCAGTTCTTC,CASSLGLAGGHEQFF
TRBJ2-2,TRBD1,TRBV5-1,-,TGCGCCAGCAACGCCGACAGGGGAGCCACCGGGGAGCTGTTTTTT,CASNADRGATGELFF
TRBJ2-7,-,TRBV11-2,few,TGTGCCAGCAGCCCAAGCGGAGGTTGGCAGTACTTC,CASSPSGGWQYF
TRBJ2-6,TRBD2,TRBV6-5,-,TGTGCCAGCGGTAGCGGGGGGGCTGGGGCCAACGTCCTGACTTTC,CASGSGGAGANVLTF
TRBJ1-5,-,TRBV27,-,TGTGCCAGCACCCCCTTGGCGGGGGCCCAGCCCCAGCATTTT,CASTPLAGAQPQHF
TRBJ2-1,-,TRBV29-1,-,TGCAGCGCCTCCCTCGGGATTCGGGGCTACAATGAGCAGTTCTTC,CSASLGIRGYNEQFF
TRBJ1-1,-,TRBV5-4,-,TGTGCCAGCAGCTCCCCATCGCGGGGCCCGGCCACTGAAGCTTTCTTT,CASSSPSRGPATEAFF